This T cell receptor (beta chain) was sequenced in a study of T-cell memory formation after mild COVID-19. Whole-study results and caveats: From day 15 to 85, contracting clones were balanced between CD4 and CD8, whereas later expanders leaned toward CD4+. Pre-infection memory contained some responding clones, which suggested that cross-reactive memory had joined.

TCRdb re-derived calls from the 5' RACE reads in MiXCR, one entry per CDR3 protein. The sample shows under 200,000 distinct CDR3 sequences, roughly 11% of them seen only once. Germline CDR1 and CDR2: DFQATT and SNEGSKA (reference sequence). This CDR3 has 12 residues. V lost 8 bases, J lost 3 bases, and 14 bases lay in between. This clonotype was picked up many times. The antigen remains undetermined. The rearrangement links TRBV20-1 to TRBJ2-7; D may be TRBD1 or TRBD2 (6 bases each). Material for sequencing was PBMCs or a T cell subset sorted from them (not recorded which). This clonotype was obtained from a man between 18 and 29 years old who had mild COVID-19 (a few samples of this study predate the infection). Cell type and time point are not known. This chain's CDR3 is CSLSGGHYEQYF. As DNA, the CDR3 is TGCAGTCTGTCCGGGGGCCACTACGAGCAGTACTTC.